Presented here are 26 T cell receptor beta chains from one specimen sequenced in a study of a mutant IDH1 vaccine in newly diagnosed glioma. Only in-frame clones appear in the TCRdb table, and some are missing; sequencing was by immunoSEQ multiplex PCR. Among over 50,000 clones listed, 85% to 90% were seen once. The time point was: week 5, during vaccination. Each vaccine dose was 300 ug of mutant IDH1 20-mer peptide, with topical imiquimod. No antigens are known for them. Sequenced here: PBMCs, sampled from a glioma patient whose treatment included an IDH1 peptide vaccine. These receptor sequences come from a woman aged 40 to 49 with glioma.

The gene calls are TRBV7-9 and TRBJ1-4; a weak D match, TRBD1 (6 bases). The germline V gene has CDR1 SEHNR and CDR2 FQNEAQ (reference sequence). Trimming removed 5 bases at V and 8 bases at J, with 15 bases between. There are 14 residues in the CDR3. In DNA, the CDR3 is TGTGCCAGCAGCCCAGACAGGCTACTGGAAAAACTGTTTTTT. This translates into CASSPDRLLEKLFF.

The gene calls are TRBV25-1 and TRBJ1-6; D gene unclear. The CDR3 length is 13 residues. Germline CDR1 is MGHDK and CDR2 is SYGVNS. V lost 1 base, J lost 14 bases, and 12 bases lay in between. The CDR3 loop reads CASSEFTSRSLHF. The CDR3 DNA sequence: TGTGCCAGCAGTGAATTTACCTCCAGGTCCCTCCACTTT.

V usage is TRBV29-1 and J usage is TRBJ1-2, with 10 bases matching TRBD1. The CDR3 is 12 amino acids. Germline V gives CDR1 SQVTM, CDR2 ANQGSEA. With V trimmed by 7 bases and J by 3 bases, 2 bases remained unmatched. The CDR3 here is CSAGQGDYGYTF. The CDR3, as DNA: TGCAGCGCCGGACAGGGGGACTATGGCTACACCTTC.

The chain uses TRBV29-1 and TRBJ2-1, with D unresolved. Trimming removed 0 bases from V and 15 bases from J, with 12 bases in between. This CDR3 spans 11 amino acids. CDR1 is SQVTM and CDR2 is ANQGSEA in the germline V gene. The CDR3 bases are TGCAGCGTTGAAGATATCGCAACGCGGTTCTTC. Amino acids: CSVEDIATRFF.

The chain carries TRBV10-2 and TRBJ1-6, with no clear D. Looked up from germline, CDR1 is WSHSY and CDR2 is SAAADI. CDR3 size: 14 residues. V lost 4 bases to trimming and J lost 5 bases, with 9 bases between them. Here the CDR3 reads CASSAITNNSPLHF. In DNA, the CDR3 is TGCGCCAGCAGTGCCATAACTAATAATTCACCCCTCCACTTT.

DNA for the CDR3: TGTGCCAGCAGCTTAGGTCTAGCGAACACCGGGGAGCTGTTTTTT. It is translated as CASSLGLANTGELFF. V is TRBV7-9 and J is TRBJ2-2; D remains unclear. CDR3 length equals 15 residues. Trimming left V 1 base short and J 0 bases short, with 6 bases between. CDR1 is SEHNR and CDR2 is FQNEAQ in the germline V gene (reference sequence).

Here the CDR3 DNA reads TGTGCCAGCAGCGGGACGCCGGGAATCCACGAGCAGTACTTC. This sequence encodes CASSGTPGIHEQYF. The chain carries TRBV7-8 and TRBJ2-7, with D tentatively TRBD1 or TRBD2 (5 bases each). The CDR3 runs to 14 residues. V lost 5 bases and J 5 bases, leaving 16 bases between the germline ends. Germline V gives CDR1 SGHVS, CDR2 FQNEAQ.

The CDR3 DNA reads TGCGCCAGCAGTCAGGGCCAGGCGTTCTCTGGAAACACCATATATTTT. Translation gives CASSQGQAFSGNTIYF. This chain connects TRBV10-2 to TRBJ1-3; tentatively, D is TRBD1 (5 bases). This CDR3 spans 16 amino acids. V lost 5 bases and J 0 bases, leaving 14 bases between the germline ends. The germline gives CDR1 WSHSY, CDR2 SAAADI.

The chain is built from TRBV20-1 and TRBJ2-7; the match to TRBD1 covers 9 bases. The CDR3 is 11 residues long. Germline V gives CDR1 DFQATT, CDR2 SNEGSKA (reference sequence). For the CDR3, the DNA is TGCAGCTGGGACAGGGACCACGAGCAGTACTTC. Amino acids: CSWDRDHEQYF.

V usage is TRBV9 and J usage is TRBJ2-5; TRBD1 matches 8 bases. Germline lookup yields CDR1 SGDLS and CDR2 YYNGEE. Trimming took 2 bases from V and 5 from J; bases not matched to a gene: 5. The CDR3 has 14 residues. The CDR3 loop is CASSVGTGRETQYF. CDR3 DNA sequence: TGTGCCAGCAGCGTTGGGACAGGTAGGGAGACCCAGTACTTC.

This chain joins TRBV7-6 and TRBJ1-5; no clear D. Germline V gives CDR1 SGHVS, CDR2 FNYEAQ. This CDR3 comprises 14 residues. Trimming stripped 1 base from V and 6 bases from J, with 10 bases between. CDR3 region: CASSLDAGFQPQHF. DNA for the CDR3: TGTGCCAGCAGCTTAGACGCGGGGTTTCAGCCCCAGCATTTT.

CDR3 bases: TGTGCCAGCAGCGAGACGGGACTACGGGGGAATGAGCAGTTCTTC. Translating gives CASSETGLRGNEQFF. The chain is built from TRBV7-9 and TRBJ2-1; TRBD2 matches at 7 bases. The CDR3 has 15 residues. Germline CDR1 SEHNR, CDR2 FQNEAQ (reference sequence). Trimming cost V 5 bases and J 7 bases; bases outside gene matches: 11.

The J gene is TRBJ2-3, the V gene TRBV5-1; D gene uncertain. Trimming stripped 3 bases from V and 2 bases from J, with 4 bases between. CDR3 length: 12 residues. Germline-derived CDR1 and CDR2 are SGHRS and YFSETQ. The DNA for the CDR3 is TGCGCCAGCAGCTACACCACAGATACGCAGTATTTT. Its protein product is CASSYTTDTQYF.

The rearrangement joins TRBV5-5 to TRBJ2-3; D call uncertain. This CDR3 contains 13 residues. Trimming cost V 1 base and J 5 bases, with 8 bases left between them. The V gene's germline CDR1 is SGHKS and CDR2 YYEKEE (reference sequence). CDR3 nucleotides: TGTGCCAGCAGCTTGCTCCAAAGAGATACGCAGTATTTT. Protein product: CASSLLQRDTQYF.

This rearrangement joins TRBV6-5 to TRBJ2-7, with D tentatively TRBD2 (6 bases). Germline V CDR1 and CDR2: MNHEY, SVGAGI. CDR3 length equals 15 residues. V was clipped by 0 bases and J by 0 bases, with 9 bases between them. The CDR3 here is CASSYSPTSSYEQYF. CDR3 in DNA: TGTGCCAGCAGTTACTCCCCGACTAGCTCCTACGAGCAGTACTTC.

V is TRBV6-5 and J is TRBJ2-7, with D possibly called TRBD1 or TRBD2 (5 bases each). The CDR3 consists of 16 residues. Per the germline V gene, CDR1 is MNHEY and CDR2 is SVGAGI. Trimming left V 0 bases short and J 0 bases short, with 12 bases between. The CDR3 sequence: CASSYSFGGLSYEQYF. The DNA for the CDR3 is TGTGCCAGCAGTTACTCGTTTGGGGGTCTCTCCTACGAGCAGTACTTC.

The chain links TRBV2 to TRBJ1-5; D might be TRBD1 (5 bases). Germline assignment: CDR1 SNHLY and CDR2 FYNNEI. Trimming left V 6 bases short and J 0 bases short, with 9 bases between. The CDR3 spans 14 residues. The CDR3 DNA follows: TGTGCCAGCAGGCCAGGGAATAGCAATCAGCCCCAGCATTTT. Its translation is CASRPGNSNQPQHF.

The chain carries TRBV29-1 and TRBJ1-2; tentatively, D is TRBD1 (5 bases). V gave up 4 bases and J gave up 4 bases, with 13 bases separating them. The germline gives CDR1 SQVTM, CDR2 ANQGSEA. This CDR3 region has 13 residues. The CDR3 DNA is TGCAGCGTTGGGGGCGGGGGACTCTATGGCTACACCTTC. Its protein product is CSVGGGGLYGYTF.

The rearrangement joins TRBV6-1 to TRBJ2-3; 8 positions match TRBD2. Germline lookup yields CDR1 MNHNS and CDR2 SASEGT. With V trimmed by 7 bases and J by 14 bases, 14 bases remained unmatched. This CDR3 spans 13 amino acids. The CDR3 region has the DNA TGTGCCAGCACCCCTCTGCGGGGCGGGGGGTTGTATTTT. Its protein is CASTPLRGGGLYF.

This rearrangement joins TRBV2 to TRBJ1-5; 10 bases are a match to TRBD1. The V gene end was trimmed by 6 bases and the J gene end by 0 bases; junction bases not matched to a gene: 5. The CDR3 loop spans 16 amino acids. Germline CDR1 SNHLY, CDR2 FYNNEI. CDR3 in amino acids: CASRRDRGYSNQPQHF. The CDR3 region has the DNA TGTGCCAGCAGGAGGGACAGGGGTTATAGCAATCAGCCCCAGCATTTT.

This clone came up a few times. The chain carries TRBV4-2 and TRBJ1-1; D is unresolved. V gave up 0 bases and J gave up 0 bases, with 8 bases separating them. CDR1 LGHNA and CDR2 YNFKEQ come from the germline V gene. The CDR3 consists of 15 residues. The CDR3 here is CASSQEPGMNTEAFF. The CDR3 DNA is TGTGCCAGCAGCCAAGAACCGGGCATGAACACTGAAGCTTTCTTT.

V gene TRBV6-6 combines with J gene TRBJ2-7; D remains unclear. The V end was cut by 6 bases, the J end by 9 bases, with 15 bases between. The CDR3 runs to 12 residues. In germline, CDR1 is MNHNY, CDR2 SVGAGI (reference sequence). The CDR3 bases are TGTGCCAGCAGCCATAACGGTAGGCCGCAGTACTTC. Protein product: CASSHNGRPQYF.

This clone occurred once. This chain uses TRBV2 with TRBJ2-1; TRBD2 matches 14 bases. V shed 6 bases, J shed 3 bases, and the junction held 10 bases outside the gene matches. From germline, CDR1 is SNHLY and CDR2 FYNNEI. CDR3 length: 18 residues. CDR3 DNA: TGTGCCAGCAGAGGACAGGGACTAGCGGGAGAGAGCTACAATGAGCAGTTCTTC. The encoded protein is CASRGQGLAGESYNEQFF.

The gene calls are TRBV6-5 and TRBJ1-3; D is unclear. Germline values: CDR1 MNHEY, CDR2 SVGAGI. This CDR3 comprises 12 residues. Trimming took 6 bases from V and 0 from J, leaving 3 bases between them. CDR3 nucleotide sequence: TGTGCCAGCAGAGCCTCTGGAAACACCATATATTTT. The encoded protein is CASRASGNTIYF.

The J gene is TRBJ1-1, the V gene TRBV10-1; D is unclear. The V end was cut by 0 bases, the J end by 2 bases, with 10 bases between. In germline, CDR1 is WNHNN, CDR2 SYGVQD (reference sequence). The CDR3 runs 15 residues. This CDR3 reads CASSESTGGNTEAFF. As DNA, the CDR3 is TGCGCCAGCAGTGAGTCGACGGGCGGAAACACTGAAGCTTTCTTT.

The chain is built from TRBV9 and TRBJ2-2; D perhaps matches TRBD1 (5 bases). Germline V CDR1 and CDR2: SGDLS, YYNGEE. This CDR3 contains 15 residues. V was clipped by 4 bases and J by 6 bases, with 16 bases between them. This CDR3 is CASSTRARAPGELFF. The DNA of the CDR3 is TGTGCCAGCAGCACCAGGGCTAGAGCGCCCGGGGAGCTGTTTTTT.